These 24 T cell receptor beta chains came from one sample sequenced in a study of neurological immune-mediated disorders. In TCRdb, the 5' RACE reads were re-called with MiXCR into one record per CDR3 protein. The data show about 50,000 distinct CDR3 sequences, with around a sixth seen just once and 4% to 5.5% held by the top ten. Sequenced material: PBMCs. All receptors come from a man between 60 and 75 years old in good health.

CDR3 protein: CASSEMGSDTQYF. In DNA form, the CDR3 reads TGTGCCAGCAGCGAAATGGGTTCAGATACGCAGTATTTT. The V call is TRBV7-3, the J call TRBJ2-3, with unresolved D. The germline V gene encodes CDR1 SGHTA and CDR2 FQGTGA. The CDR3 length is 13 residues. V shed 5 bases and J shed 4 bases, with 10 bases lying between them.

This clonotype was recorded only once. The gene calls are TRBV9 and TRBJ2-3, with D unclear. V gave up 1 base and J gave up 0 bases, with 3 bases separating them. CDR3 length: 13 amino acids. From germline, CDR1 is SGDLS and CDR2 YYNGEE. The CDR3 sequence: CASSVSSTDTQYF. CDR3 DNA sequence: TGTGCCAGCAGCGTATCCAGCACAGATACGCAGTATTTT. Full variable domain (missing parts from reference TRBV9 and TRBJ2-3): DSGVTQTPKHLITATGQRVTLRCSPRSGDLSVYWYQQSLDQGLQFLIQYYNGEERAKGNILERFSAQQFPDLHSELNLSSLELGDSALYFCASSVSSTDTQYFGPGTRLTVL.

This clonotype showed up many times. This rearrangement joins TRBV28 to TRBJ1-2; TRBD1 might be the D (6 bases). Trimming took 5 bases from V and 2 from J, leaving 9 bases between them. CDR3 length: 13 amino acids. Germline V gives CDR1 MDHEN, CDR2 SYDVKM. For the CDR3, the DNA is TGTGCCAGCAGTAGGACAGAGAACTATGGCTACACCTTC. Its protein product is CASSRTENYGYTF.

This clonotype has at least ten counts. The CDR3 coding sequence is TGCAGTGCCCCGGGACTAGCGGGAGTACTCGATGAGCAGTTCTTC. Residues: CSAPGLAGVLDEQFF. This sequence joins TRBV20-1 and TRBJ2-1; TRBD2 matches 14 bases. With V trimmed by 6 bases and J by 8 bases, 9 bases remained unmatched. CDR3 size: 15 residues. The V gene's germline CDR1 is DFQATT and CDR2 SNEGSKA (reference sequence).

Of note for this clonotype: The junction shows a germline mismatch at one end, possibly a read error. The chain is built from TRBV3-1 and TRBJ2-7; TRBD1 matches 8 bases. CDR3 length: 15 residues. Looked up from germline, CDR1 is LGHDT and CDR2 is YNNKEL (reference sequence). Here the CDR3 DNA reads TGTGCCAGCAGCCTGGACAGGGAAAGGGGGTACGTGCAGTACTTC. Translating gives CASSLDRERGYVQYF.

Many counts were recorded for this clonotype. The CDR3 here is CSVATEPYEQYF. The CDR3 nucleotides are TGCAGCGTCGCGACCGAACCCTACGAGCAGTACTTC. The V call is TRBV29-1, the J call TRBJ2-7; D unresolved. Per germline, CDR1 SQVTM and CDR2 ANQGSEA. The CDR3 is made up of 12 amino acids. Trimming cost V 6 bases and J 2 bases, with 11 bases left between them.

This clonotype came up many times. CDR3 residues: CASSLYFGSSYNEQFF. The DNA for the CDR3 is TGTGCCAGCAGTTTATACTTCGGGAGCTCCTACAATGAGCAGTTCTTC. The chain links TRBV28 to TRBJ2-1; perhaps TRBD2 as D (6 bases). CDR1 is MDHEN, CDR2 SYDVKM, per germline. The length of the CDR3 is 16 residues. Trimming took 1 base from V and 0 from J, leaving 10 bases between them.

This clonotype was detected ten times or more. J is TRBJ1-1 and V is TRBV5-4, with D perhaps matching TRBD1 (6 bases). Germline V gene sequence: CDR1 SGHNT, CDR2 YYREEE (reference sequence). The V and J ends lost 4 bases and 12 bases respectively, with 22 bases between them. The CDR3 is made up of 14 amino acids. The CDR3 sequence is CASSIRPSTGGPFF. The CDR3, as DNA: TGTGCCAGCAGCATCCGTCCCTCGACGGGGGGGCCTTTCTTT.

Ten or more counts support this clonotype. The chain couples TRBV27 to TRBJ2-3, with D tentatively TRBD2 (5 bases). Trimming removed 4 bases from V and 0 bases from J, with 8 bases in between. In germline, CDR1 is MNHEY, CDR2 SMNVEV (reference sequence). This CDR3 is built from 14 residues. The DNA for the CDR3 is TGTGCCAGCAGTTACTGGACTAGCACAGATACGCAGTATTTT. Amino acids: CASSYWTSTDTQYF.

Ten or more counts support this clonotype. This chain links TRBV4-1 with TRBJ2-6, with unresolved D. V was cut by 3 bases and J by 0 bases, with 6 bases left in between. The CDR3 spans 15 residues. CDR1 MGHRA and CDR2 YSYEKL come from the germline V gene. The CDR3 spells CASSQWGSGANVLTF. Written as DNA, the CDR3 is TGCGCCAGCAGCCAGTGGGGCTCTGGGGCCAACGTCCTGACTTTC.

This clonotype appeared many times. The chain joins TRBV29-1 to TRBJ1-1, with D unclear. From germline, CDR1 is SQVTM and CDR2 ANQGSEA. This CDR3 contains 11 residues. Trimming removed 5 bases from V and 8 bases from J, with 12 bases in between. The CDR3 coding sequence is TGCAGCGTTCAAGGGTCGGGGGAAGCTTTCTTT. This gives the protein CSVQGSGEAFF.

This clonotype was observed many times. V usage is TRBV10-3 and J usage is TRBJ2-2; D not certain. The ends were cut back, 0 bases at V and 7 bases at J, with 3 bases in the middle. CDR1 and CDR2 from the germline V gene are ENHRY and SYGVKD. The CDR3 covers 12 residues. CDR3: CAISESGGELFF. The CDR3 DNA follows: TGTGCCATCAGTGAGTCGGGCGGGGAGCTGTTTTTT.

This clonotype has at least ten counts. The CDR3 sequence: CAVRSPYGYTF. The CDR3, as DNA: TGTGCCGTCCGTTCCCCCTATGGCTACACCTTC. This sequence joins TRBV28 and TRBJ1-2; unclear D gene. With 11 bases removed from V and 4 bases from J, the gap between germline ends came to 11 bases. CDR3 size: 11 residues. Germline V gene data show CDR1 as MDHEN and CDR2 as SYDVKM.

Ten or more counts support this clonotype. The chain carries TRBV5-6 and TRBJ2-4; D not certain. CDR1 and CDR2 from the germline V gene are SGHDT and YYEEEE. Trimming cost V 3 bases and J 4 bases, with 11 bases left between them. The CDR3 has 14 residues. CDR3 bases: TGTGCCAGCAGCTCCAGCAATGCTAAAAACATTCAGTACTTC. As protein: CASSSSNAKNIQYF. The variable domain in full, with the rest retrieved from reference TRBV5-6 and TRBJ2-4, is DAGVTQSPTHLIKTRGQQVTLRCSPKSGHDTVSWYQQALGQGPQFIFQYYEEEERQRGNFPDRFSGHQFPNYSSELNVNALLLGDSALYLCASSSSNAKNIQYFGAGTRLSVL.

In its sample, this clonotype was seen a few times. CDR3 sequence reads: CASSLAPLAGRETQYF. For the CDR3, the DNA is TGTGCCAGCAGCTTAGCACCCCTAGCGGGAAGGGAGACCCAGTACTTC. The V and J genes are TRBV7-2 and TRBJ2-5; 9 bases agree with TRBD2. Germline-derived CDR1 and CDR2 are SGHTA and FQGNSA. After removal of 0 bases from V and 5 bases from J, the junction contained 7 bases not matched to a gene. CDR3 length: 16 residues.

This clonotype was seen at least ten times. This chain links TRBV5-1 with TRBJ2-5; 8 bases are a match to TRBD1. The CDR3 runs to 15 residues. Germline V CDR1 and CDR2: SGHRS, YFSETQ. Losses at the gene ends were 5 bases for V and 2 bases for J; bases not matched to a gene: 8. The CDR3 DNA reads TGCGCCAGCAGACCCAGGACAGGGCGGCAAGAGACCCAGTACTTC. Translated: CASRPRTGRQETQYF.

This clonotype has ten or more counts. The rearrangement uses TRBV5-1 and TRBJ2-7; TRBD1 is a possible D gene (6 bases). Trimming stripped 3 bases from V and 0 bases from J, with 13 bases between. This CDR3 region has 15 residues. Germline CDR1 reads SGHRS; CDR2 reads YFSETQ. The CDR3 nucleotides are TGCGCCAGCAGCTCGACAGGTACCTCCTCCTACGAGCAGTACTTC. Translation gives CASSSTGTSSYEQYF. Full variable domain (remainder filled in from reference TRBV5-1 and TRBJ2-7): KAGVTQTPRYLIKTRGQQVTLSCSPISGHRSVSWYQQTPGQGLQFLFEYFSETQRNKGNFPGRFSGRQFSNSRSEMNVSTLELGDSALYLCASSSTGTSSYEQYFGPGTRLTVT.

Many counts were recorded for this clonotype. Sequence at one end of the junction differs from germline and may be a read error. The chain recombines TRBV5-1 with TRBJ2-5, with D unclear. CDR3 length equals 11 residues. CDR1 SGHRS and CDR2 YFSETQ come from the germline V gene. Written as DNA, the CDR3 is TGTGCCAGCAGTTTTGGGGAGACCCAGTACTTC. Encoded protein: CASSFGETQYF.

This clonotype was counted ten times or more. The CDR3: CASSYQQGSTDTQYF. The CDR3 DNA sequence: TGTGCCAGCAGTTACCAACAGGGCAGCACAGATACGCAGTATTTT. The chain couples TRBV6-2 or TRBV6-3 to TRBJ2-3, with D possibly matching TRBD1 (6 bases). Trimming took off 2 bases at V and 0 bases at J, with 9 bases between the two ends. The germline CDR1 and CDR2 sequences are MNHEY and SVGEGT. This CDR3 region has 15 residues.

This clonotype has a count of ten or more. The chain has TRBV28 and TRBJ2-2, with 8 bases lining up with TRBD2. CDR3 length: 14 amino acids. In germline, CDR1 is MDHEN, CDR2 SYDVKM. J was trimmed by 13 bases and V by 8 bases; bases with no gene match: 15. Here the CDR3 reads CASLPGGGHEGLFF. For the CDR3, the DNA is TGTGCCAGCCTACCGGGGGGGGGCCACGAGGGGCTGTTTTTT. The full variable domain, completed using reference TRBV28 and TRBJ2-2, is DVKVTQSSRYLVKRTGEKVFLECVQDMDHENMFWYRQDPGLGLRLIYFSYDVKMKEKGDIPEGYSVSREKKERFSLILESASTNQTSMYLCASLPGGGHEGLFFGEGSRLTVL.

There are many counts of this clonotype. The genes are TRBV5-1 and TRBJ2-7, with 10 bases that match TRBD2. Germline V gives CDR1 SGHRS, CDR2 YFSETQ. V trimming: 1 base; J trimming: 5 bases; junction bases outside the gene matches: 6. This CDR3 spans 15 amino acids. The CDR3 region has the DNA TGCGCCAGCAGCTTGCCGACTAGCGGGTCGGACGAGCAGTACTTC. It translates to CASSLPTSGSDEQYF.

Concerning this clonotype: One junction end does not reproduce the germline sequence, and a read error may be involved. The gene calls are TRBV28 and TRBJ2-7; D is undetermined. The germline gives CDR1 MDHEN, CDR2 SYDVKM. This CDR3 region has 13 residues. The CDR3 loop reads CACSSKHRYEQYF. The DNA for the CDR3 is TGTGCCTGCAGTTCTAAACATCGGTACGAGCAGTACTTC.

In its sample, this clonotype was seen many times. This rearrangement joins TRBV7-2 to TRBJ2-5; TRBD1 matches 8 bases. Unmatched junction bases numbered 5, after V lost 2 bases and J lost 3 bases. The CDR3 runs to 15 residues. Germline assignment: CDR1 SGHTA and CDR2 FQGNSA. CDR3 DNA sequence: TGTGCCAGCAGCTTACGACACAGGGGGGAAGAGACCCAGTACTTC. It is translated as CASSLRHRGEETQYF.

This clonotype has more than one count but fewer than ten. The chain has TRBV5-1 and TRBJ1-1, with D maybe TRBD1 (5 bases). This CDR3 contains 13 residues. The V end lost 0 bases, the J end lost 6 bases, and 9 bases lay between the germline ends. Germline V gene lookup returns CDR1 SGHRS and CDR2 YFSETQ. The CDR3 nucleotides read TGCGCCAGCAGCTTGGATGGGGGTCCTGAAGCTTTCTTT. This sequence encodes CASSLDGGPEAFF.